This T cell receptor (beta chain) is from a study of blood T cells in healthy people across ages. This clonotype was detected a few times. It was with a sample-barcoded 5' primer and a J-beta primer mix that a second PCR of roughly 6 to 11 cycles was run. TCRdb reprocessed the 5' RACE reads with MiXCR, giving one entry per CDR3 protein. The sample includes more than 650,000 distinct CDR3 sequences, approximately 21% of them seen just once. Between the trimmed V and J ends, which lost 4 bases and 0 bases, there was a span of 12 bases. The CDR3 contains 16 residues. Germline loops: CDR1 KGHDR, CDR2 SFDVKD.

The source is a man aged 65 to 85 in good health. The chain carries TRBV24-1 and TRBJ1-5; D is ambiguous. Material: blood. CDR3 in amino acids: CATSDQDGISNQPQHF. The DNA of the CDR3 is TGTGCCACCAGTGACCAGGACGGGATTAGCAATCAGCCCCAGCATTTT.